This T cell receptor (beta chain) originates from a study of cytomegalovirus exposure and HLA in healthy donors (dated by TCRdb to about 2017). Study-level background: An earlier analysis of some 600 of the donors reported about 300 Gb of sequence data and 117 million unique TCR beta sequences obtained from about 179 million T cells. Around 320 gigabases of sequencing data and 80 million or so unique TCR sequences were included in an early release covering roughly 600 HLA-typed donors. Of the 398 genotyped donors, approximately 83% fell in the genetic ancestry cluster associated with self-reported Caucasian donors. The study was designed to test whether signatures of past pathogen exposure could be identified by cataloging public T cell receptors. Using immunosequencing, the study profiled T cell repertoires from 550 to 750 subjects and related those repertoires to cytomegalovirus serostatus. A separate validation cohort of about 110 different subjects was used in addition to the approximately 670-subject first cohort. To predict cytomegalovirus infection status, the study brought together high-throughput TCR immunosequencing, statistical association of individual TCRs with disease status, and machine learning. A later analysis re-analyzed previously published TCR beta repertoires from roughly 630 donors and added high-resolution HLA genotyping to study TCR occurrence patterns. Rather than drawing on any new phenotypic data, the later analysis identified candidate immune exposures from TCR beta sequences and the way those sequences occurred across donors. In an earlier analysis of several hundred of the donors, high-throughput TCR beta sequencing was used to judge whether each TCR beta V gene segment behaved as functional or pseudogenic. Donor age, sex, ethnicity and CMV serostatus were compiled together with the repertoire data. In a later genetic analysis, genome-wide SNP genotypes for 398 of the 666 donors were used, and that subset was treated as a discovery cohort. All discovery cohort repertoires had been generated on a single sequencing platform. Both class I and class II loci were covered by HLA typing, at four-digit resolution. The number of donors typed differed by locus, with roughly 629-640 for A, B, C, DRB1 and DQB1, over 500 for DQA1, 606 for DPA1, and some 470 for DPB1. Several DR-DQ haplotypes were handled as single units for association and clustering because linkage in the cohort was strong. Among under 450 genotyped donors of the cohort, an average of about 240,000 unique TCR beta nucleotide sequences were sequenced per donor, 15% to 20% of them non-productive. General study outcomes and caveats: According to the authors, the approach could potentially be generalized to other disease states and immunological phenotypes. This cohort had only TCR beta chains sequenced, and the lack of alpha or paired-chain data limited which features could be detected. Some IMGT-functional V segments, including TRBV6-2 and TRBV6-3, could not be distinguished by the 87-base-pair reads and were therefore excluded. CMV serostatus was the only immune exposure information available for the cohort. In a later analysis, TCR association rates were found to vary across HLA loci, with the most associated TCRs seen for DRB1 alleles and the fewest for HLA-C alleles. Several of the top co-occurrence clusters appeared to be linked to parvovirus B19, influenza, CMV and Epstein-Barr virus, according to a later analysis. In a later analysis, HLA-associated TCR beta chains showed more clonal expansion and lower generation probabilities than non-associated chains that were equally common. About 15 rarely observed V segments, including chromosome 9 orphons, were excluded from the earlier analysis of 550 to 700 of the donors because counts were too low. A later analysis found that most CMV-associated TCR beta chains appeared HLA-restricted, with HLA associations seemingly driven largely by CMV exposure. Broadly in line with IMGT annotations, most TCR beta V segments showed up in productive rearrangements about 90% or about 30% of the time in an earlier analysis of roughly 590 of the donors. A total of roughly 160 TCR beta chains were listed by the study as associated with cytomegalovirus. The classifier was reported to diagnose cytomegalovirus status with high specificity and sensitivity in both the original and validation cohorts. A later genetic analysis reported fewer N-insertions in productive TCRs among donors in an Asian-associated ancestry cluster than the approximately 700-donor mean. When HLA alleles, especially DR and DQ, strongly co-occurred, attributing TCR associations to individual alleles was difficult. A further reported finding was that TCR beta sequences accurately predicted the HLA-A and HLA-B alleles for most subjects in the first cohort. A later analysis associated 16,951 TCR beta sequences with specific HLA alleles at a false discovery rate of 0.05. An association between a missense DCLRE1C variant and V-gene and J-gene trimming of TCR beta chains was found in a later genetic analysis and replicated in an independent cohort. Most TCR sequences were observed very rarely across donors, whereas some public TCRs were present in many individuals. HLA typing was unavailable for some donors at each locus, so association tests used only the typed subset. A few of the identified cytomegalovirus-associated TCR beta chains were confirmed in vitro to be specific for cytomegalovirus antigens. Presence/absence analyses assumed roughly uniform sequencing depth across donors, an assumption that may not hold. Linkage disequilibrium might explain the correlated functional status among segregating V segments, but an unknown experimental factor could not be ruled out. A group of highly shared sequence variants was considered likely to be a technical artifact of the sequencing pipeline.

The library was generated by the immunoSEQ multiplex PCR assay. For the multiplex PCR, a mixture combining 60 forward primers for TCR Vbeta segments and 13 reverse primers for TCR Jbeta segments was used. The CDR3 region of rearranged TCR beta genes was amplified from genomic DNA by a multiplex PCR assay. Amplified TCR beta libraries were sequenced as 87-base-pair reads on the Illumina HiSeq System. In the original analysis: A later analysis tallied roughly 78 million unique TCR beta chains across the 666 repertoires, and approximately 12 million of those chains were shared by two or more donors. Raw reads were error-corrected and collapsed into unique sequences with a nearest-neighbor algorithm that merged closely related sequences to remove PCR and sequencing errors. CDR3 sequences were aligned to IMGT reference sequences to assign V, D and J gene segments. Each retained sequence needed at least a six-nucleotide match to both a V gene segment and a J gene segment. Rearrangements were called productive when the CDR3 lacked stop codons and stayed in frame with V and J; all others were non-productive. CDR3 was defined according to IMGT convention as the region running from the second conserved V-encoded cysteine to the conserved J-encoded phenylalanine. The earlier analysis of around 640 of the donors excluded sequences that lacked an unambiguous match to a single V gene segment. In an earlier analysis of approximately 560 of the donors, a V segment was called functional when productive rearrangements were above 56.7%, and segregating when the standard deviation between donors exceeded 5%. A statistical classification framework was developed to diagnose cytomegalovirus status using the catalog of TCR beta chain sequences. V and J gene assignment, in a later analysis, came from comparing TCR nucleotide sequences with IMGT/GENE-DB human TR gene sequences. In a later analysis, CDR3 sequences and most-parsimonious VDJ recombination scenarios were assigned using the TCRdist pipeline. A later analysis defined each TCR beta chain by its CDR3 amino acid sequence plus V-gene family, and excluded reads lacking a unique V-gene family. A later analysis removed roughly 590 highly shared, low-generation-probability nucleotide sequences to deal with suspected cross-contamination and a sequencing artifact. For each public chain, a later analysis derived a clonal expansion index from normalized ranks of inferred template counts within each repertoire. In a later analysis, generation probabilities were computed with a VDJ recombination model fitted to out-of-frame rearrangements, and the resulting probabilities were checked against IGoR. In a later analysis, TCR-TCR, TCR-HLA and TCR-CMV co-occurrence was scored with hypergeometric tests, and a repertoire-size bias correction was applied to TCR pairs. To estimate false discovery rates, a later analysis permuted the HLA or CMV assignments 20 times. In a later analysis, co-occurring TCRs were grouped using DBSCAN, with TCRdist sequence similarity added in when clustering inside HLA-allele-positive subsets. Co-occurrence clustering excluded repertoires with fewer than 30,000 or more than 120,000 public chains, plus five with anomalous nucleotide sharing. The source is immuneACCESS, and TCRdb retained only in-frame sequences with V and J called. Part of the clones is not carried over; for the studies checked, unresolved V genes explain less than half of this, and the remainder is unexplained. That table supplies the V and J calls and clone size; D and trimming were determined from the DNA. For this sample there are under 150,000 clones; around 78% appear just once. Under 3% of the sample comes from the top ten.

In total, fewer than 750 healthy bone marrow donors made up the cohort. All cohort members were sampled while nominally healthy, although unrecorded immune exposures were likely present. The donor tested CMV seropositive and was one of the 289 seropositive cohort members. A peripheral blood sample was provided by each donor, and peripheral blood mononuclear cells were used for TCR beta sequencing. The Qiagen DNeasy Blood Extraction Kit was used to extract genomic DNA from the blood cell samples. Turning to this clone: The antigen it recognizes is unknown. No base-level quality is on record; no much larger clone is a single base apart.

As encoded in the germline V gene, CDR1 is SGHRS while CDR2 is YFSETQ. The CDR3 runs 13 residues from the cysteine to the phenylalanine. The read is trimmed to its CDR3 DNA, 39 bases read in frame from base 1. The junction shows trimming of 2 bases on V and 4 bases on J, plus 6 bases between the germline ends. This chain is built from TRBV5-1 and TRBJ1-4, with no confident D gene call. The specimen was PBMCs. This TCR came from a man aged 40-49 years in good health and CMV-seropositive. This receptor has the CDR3 CASSFSGNEKLFF. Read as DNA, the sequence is TGCGCCAGCAGCTTTTCGGGTAATGAAAAACTGTTTTTT.